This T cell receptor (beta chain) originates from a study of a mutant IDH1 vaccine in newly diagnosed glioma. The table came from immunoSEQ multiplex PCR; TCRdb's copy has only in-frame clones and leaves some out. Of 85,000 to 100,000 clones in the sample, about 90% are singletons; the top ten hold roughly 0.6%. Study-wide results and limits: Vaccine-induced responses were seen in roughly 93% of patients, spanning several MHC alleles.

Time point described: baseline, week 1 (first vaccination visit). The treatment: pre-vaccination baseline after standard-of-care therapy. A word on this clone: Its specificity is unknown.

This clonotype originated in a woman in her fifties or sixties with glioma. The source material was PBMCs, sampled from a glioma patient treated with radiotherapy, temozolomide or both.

For the CDR3, the DNA is TGTGCCAGCACCCCCTCTCGGGAAGGGGCGAACACCGGGGAGCTGTTTTTT. This sequence encodes CASTPSREGANTGELFF. The chain links TRBV27 to TRBJ2-2, with D perhaps matching TRBD1 or TRBD2 (5 bases each). The CDR3 sequence is 17 residues long. Germline CDR1 is MNHEY and CDR2 is SMNVEV (reference sequence). V was pared by 7 bases and J by 0 bases, with 18 bases between.